The rows below give T cell receptor beta chains drawn from one sample of a study of T cells in Graves' hyperthyroidism and ophthalmopathy. TCRdb ran MiXCR on the multiplex PCR reads and lists one entry per CDR3 protein. This table has a few hundred thousand distinct CDR3 sequences, 15% to 20% appearing once. What was sequenced was blood. The source is a woman aged 35 to 49 with Graves' ophthalmopathy. Each CDR3 is given with its conserved first and last residue. A D gene is named only where the DNA matches it firmly. Not every row has a clone size; where given, it reads once, few, many or a size class.

v_gene: TRBV11-2; d_gene: .; abundance: few; j_gene: TRBJ2-3; CDR3aa: CASSLVRGTDTQYF; CDR3nt: TGTGCCAGCAGCTTAGTACGGGGGACAGATACGCAGTATTTT
v_gene: TRBV7-2; d_gene: .; abundance: many; j_gene: TRBJ2-7; CDR3aa: CASSIGREPREQYF; CDR3nt: TGTGCCAGCAGTATTGGAAGGGAGCCTCGGGAGCAGTACTTC
v_gene: TRBV10-2; d_gene: TRBD2; abundance: .; j_gene: TRBJ2-5; CDR3aa: CASSGSSGQETQYF; CDR3nt: TGCGCCAGCAGTGGATCTAGCGGCCAAGAGACCCAGTACTTC
v_gene: TRBV28; d_gene: .; abundance: .; j_gene: TRBJ1-2; CDR3aa: CASSLRTQGGNYGYTF; CDR3nt: TGTGCCAGCAGTTTACGCACCCAGGGAGGTAACTATGGCTACACCTTC
v_gene: TRBV12-3/TRBV12-4; d_gene: .; abundance: many; j_gene: TRBJ2-5; CDR3aa: CASSFNLGGQTQYF; CDR3nt: TGTGCCAGCAGTTTCAATTTGGGGGGGCAGACCCAGTACTTC
v_gene: TRBV6-1; d_gene: .; abundance: many; j_gene: TRBJ1-5; CDR3aa: CASSESYSNQPQHF; CDR3nt: TGTGCCAGCAGTGAGAGTTATAGCAATCAGCCCCAGCATTTT
v_gene: TRBV9; d_gene: .; abundance: few; j_gene: TRBJ2-5; CDR3aa: CASSVAGSQETQYF; CDR3nt: TGTGCCAGCAGCGTAGCAGGGTCCCAAGAGACCCAGTACTTC
v_gene: TRBV4-1; d_gene: TRBD2; abundance: many; j_gene: TRBJ2-5; CDR3aa: CASSQERLAGGRAQYF; CDR3nt: TGCGCCAGCAGCCAAGAAAGGCTAGCGGGAGGGAGGGCCCAGTACTTC
v_gene: TRBV28; d_gene: .; abundance: .; j_gene: TRBJ2-7; CDR3aa: CASSFHLGLLTYEQYF; CDR3nt: TGTGCCAGCAGTTTCCATCTAGGCTTACTTACCTACGAGCAGTACTTC
v_gene: TRBV12-3/TRBV12-4; d_gene: .; abundance: many; j_gene: TRBJ2-7; CDR3aa: CASSLGPQGGWEQYF; CDR3nt: TGTGCCAGCAGTTTAGGTCCGCAGGGGGGATGGGAGCAGTACTTC
v_gene: TRBV6-1; d_gene: .; abundance: .; j_gene: TRBJ1-2; CDR3aa: CASSEGVSVGGTYGYTF; CDR3nt: TGTGCCAGCAGTGAAGGGGTTAGCGTCGGGGGCACATATGGCTACACCTTC
v_gene: TRBV27; d_gene: .; abundance: many; j_gene: TRBJ1-5; CDR3aa: CASSLGYSNQPQHF; CDR3nt: TGTGCCAGCAGTTTAGGGTATAGCAATCAGCCCCAGCATTTT
v_gene: TRBV12-3/TRBV12-4; d_gene: .; abundance: .; j_gene: TRBJ2-4; CDR3aa: CASRKGLTKNIQYF; CDR3nt: TGTGCCAGCAGGAAGGGACTGACCAAAAACATTCAGTACTTC
v_gene: TRBV28; d_gene: .; abundance: many; j_gene: TRBJ2-2; CDR3aa: CASSLRSPNTGELFF; CDR3nt: TGTGCCAGCAGTTTACGGAGCCCGAACACCGGGGAGCTGTTTTTT
v_gene: TRBV7-2; d_gene: .; abundance: many; j_gene: TRBJ2-7; CDR3aa: CASSLAPPPQVEQYF; CDR3nt: TGTGCCAGCAGCTTAGCCCCTCCCCCGCAGGTCGAGCAGTACTTC
v_gene: TRBV10-3; d_gene: TRBD2; abundance: many; j_gene: TRBJ2-7; CDR3aa: CAISEPTSGSYEQYF; CDR3nt: TGTGCCATCAGTGAGCCGACTAGCGGTTCCTACGAGCAGTACTTC
v_gene: TRBV6-1; d_gene: TRBD1; abundance: once; j_gene: TRBJ1-5; CDR3aa: CASSGGQVNQPQHF; CDR3nt: TGTGCCAGCAGTGGGGGACAGGTAAATCAGCCCCAGCATTTT
v_gene: TRBV28; d_gene: TRBD2; abundance: .; j_gene: TRBJ2-7; CDR3aa: CASSSGLAAPLALYEQYF; CDR3nt: TGTGCCAGCAGTTCGGGACTAGCGGCCCCCCTGGCCCTTTACGAGCAGTACTTC
v_gene: TRBV12-5; d_gene: .; abundance: .; j_gene: TRBJ1-6; CDR3aa: CASGRDGSSYNSPLHF; CDR3nt: TGTGCTAGTGGTCGTGACGGAAGCTCCTATAATTCACCCCTCCACTTT
v_gene: TRBV12-3/TRBV12-4; d_gene: .; abundance: .; j_gene: TRBJ1-2; CDR3aa: CASSVGSNYGYTF; CDR3nt: TGTGCCAGCAGCGTTGGATCTAACTATGGCTACACCTTC
v_gene: TRBV28; d_gene: TRBD1; abundance: many; j_gene: TRBJ1-1; CDR3aa: CASSKIRTGLNTEAFF; CDR3nt: TGTGCCAGCAGTAAAATAAGGACAGGACTCAATACTGAAGCTTTCTTT
v_gene: TRBV11-2; d_gene: .; abundance: many; j_gene: TRBJ1-2; CDR3aa: CASSLTVNNYGYTF; CDR3nt: TGTGCCAGCAGCTTAACAGTTAATAACTATGGCTACACCTTC
v_gene: TRBV5-1; d_gene: TRBD1; abundance: many; j_gene: TRBJ1-1; CDR3aa: CASSFLGGAVRVNTEAFF; CDR3nt: TGCGCCAGCAGCTTCCTAGGGGGCGCGGTTCGGGTAAACACTGAAGCTTTCTTT
v_gene: TRBV9; d_gene: .; abundance: many; j_gene: TRBJ2-2; CDR3aa: CASGRVLNTGELFF; CDR3nt: TGTGCCAGCGGACGGGTGCTGAACACCGGGGAGCTGTTTTTT
v_gene: TRBV3-1; d_gene: TRBD2; abundance: few; j_gene: TRBJ2-5; CDR3aa: CASSQERLAGARQETQYF; CDR3nt: TGTGCCAGCAGCCAAGAAAGGCTAGCGGGAGCGCGGCAAGAGACCCAGTACTTC
v_gene: TRBV24-1; d_gene: .; abundance: many; j_gene: TRBJ1-2; CDR3aa: CATSDREFYGYTF; CDR3nt: TGTGCCACCAGTGACCGGGAATTCTATGGCTACACCTTC
v_gene: TRBV11-1; d_gene: .; abundance: many; j_gene: TRBJ2-7; CDR3aa: CASSLTGTYSYEQYF; CDR3nt: TGTGCCAGCTCATTAACCGGGACTTACTCCTACGAGCAGTACTTC
v_gene: TRBV2; d_gene: .; abundance: many; j_gene: TRBJ2-2; CDR3aa: CASSEARGAGGELFF; CDR3nt: TGTGCCAGCAGTGAAGCGCGAGGGGCTGGCGGGGAGCTGTTTTTT
v_gene: TRBV11-1; d_gene: .; abundance: many; j_gene: TRBJ2-5; CDR3aa: CASSLGGHSGLQETQYF; CDR3nt: TGTGCCAGCAGCTTAGGCGGGCATTCGGGGTTACAAGAGACCCAGTACTTC
v_gene: TRBV12-3/TRBV12-4; d_gene: .; abundance: many; j_gene: TRBJ2-5; CDR3aa: CASSSGGFRETQYF; CDR3nt: TGTGCCAGCAGTTCGGGTGGGTTCCGGGAGACCCAGTACTTC
v_gene: TRBV7-8; d_gene: .; abundance: many; j_gene: TRBJ2-7; CDR3aa: CASRMSWAATYEQYF; CDR3nt: TGTGCCAGCAGGATGAGCTGGGCAGCTACCTACGAGCAGTATTTC
v_gene: TRBV20-1; d_gene: .; abundance: few; j_gene: TRBJ1-5; CDR3aa: CSARNDRGNQPQHF; CDR3nt: TGCAGTGCTAGAAATGATCGGGGCAATCAGCCCCAGCATTTT
v_gene: TRBV7-3; d_gene: TRBD1; abundance: many; j_gene: TRBJ1-5; CDR3aa: CASGPGQGVQPQHF; CDR3nt: TGTGCCAGCGGCCCGGGACAGGGGGTACAGCCCCAGCATTTT
v_gene: TRBV12-3/TRBV12-4; d_gene: .; abundance: many; j_gene: TRBJ2-5; CDR3aa: CASSPPPVETQYF; CDR3nt: TGTGCCAGCAGTCCCCCCCCGGTGGAGACCCAGTACTTC
v_gene: TRBV20-1; d_gene: TRBD1; abundance: many; j_gene: TRBJ1-2; CDR3aa: CSASPLDRGVNYGYTF; CDR3nt: TGCAGTGCTAGCCCTTTGGACAGGGGAGTTAACTATGGCTACACCTTC
v_gene: TRBV24-1; d_gene: TRBD1; abundance: many; j_gene: TRBJ1-1; CDR3aa: CATSETQQGALNTEAFF; CDR3nt: TGTGCCACCAGTGAGACCCAACAGGGGGCCCTGAACACTGAAGCTTTCTTT
v_gene: TRBV6-1; d_gene: .; abundance: many; j_gene: TRBJ2-7; CDR3aa: CASRKRSSNEQYF; CDR3nt: TGTGCCAGCAGGAAAAGGAGCTCCAACGAGCAGTACTTC
v_gene: TRBV5-1; d_gene: TRBD1; abundance: many; j_gene: TRBJ2-2; CDR3aa: CASSPTPGQGTGELFF; CDR3nt: TGCGCCAGCAGCCCGACGCCGGGACAGGGCACCGGGGAGCTGTTTTTT
v_gene: TRBV6-5; d_gene: .; abundance: many; j_gene: TRBJ2-1; CDR3aa: CASSYGSGRDYNEQFF; CDR3nt: TGTGCCAGCAGTTACGGATCGGGGCGGGACTACAATGAGCAGTTCTTC
v_gene: TRBV12-3/TRBV12-4; d_gene: TRBD1; abundance: .; j_gene: TRBJ2-5; CDR3aa: CASSQGQMETQYF; CDR3nt: TGTGCCAGCAGCCAGGGACAGATGGAGACCCAGTACTTC
v_gene: TRBV19; d_gene: .; abundance: many; j_gene: TRBJ1-5; CDR3aa: CASSTTDYSNQPQHF; CDR3nt: TGTGCCAGTAGCACGACGGACTATAGCAATCAGCCCCAGCATTTT
v_gene: TRBV6-1; d_gene: .; abundance: .; j_gene: TRBJ2-7; CDR3aa: CASSEPVEHEQYF; CDR3nt: TGTGCCAGCAGTGAACCGGTAGAACACGAGCAGTACTTC
v_gene: TRBV5-1; d_gene: .; abundance: .; j_gene: TRBJ2-1; CDR3aa: CASSPTRLNYEQFF; CDR3nt: TGCGCCAGCAGCCCAACTCGACTGAACTACGAGCAGTTCTTC
v_gene: TRBV15; d_gene: TRBD1; abundance: .; j_gene: TRBJ2-2; CDR3aa: CATIRNRGELSF; CDR3nt: TGTGCCACCATCAGAAACAGGGGGGAGCTGTCTTTT
v_gene: TRBV9; d_gene: .; abundance: many; j_gene: TRBJ2-2; CDR3aa: CASSVIVAGELFF; CDR3nt: TGTGCCAGCAGCGTAATAGTAGCCGGGGAGCTGTTTTTT
v_gene: TRBV12-3/TRBV12-4; d_gene: TRBD1; abundance: many; j_gene: TRBJ2-7; CDR3aa: CASSFGTGYEQYF; CDR3nt: TGTGCCAGCAGTTTCGGGACAGGCTACGAGCAGTACTTC